Described below is a single T cell receptor (beta chain) sequence and its context. This clonotype was counted ten times or more. The clone's antigen remains unknown. No base quality information exists; no much larger clone differs at one position. To prepare the library, PCR was applied. The sample was run on an Illumina MiSeq. Total RNA was purified with the Qiagen AllPrep DNA/RNA kit. Before analysis, reads from multiple sequencing runs of one library were combined. The authors processed their data as follows. Only reads with exact TCR constant sequence were kept, trimmed to 150 nt, and grouped by their 12-nt molecular barcodes. Reads inside each barcode group were sub-clustered using a 15% Levenshtein threshold, and a quality-weighted consensus sequence was constructed for each RNA molecule. Non-functional sequences were discarded, and so were lower-count sequences lying one edit away from another sequence. Based on a fit of two negative binomial distributions, barcode sub-clusters having less than 20% of the maximum read count were discarded. Using fastp at Q25 and MiXCR, TCRdb reprocessed the public reads and kept productive beta chains. When rows share a CDR3 protein, they turn into one entry using the most common DNA and genes. What appears here as the V and J calls and clone size reflects TCRdb's work, not the paper's. The sample records 15,000 to 20,000 distinct CDR3 sequences, 20% to 25% of which are singletons. The ten largest clones add up to around 6.4% of the sample.

Naive CD8 T cells were FACS-sorted as CD8+CD4-CCR7+CD45RA+ on a BD FACSAria II into RLT Plus buffer. To compare sensitivity, a portion of naive CD8 T cell RNA was divided equally between MIDCIRS and a Smart-seq2-style 5'RACE protocol. Enrichment of CD8 T cells was done with RosetteSep CD8+ T Cell Enrichment Cocktail plus Ficoll-Paque, and ACK red cell lysis came afterward. Trimming takes 1 base from V and 2 bases from J, and the germline ends sit 18 bases apart. The CDR3 measures 17 amino acids from cysteine to phenylalanine. Of all the DNA, just the CDR3 is kept, 51 bases in frame from base 1. From the germline V gene (reference sequence), CDR1 is SEHNR and CDR2 is FQNEAQ. This specimen belongs to a study of molecular identifiers for immune sequencing clone quantification (dated by TCRdb to 2016 to 2019). About the full investigation: For a replicate experiment, RNA from 20,000 or 100,000 naive CD8 T cells was divided into five aliquots, and four of the five aliquots were sequenced. This methods study used CD8 T cells to benchmark TCR RNA copy counting and molecular-identifier clustering-based TCR repertoire sequencing (MIDCIRS). What the authors observed across the whole study: Even against a background of 750,000 to 1,000,000 naive CD8 T cells, spiked-in Jurkat TCR RNA amounting to a single cell's worth was reported to be detectable. Modeling estimated about three recovered TCR RNA copies per cell, compared with about 9.3 by digital PCR, which implies roughly 30% capture efficiency. Highly expanded clone sizes could be underestimated if identical TCR molecules share a barcode. When barcode sub-clustering was omitted, TCR diversity was inflated by chimeric consensus sequences, with chimeras reaching as high as 47%. In CMV-specific effector cells, clones with more than 20 RNA copies accounted for over 99% of molecules, whereas in naive cells such clones accounted for under 1%.

Sequencing was carried out using naive CD8+ T cells from blood, with Jurkat cell RNA spiked in. The sample's cell subset or site label, decoded: FACS-sorted CD8+CD4-CCR7+CD45RA+ naive T cells. The V and J segments used are TRBV7-9 and TRBJ2-7; the D segment could be TRBD2, given 5 matching bases. This TCR was recovered from a human donor in good health. Some libraries in this study had Jurkat cell RNA spiked in. The CDR3 here reads CASSLGTAGKGTYEQYF. The base sequence is TGTGCCAGCAGCTTAGGGACCGCGGGTAAGGGAACCTACGAGCAGTACTTC. Reference TRBV7-9 and TRBJ2-7 genes cover what lies past the CDR3, so the full variable domain is DTGVSQNPRHKITKRGQNVTFRCDPISEHNRLYWYRQTLGQGPEFLTYFQNEAQLEKSRLLSDRFSAERPKGSFSTLEIQRTEQGDSAMYLCASSLGTAGKGTYEQYFGPGTRLTVT.